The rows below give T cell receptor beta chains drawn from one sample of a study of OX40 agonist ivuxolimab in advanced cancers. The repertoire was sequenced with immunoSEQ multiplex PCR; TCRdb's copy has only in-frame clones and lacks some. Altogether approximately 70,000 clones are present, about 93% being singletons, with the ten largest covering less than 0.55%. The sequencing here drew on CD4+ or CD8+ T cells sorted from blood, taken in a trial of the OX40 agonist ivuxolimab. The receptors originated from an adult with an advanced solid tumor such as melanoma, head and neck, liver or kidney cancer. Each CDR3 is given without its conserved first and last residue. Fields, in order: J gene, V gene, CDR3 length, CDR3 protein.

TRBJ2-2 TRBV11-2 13 ASLVGLAGPGELF
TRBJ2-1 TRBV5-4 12 ASSLHRGNPKQF
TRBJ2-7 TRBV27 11 ASSPSPSGEQY
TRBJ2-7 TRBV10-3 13 AISEGPLNANEQY
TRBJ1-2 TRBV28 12 ASSLFKGNYGYT
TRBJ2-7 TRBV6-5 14 ASSYGQPNLYYEQY
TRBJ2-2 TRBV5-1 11 ASKPTNTGELF
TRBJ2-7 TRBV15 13 ATSRGQGANDEQY
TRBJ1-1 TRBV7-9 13 ASSLGDRGSREAF
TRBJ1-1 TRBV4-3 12 ASSQEIRGTEAF
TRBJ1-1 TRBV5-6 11 ASSWRGGGEAF
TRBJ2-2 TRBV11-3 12 ASSLATNTGELF
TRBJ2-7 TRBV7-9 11 ASSPGQGYEQY
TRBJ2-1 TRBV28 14 ASRVTGSGPYNEQF
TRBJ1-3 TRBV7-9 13 ASSFDRSSGNTIY
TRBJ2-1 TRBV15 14 ATSREIGGIYNEQF
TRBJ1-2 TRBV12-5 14 ASGEMDRPTNYGYT
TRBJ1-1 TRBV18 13 ASSLSADLNTEAF
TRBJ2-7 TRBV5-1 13 ASSELAGGLDEQY
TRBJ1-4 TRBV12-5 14 ASGAGQPSTNEKLF